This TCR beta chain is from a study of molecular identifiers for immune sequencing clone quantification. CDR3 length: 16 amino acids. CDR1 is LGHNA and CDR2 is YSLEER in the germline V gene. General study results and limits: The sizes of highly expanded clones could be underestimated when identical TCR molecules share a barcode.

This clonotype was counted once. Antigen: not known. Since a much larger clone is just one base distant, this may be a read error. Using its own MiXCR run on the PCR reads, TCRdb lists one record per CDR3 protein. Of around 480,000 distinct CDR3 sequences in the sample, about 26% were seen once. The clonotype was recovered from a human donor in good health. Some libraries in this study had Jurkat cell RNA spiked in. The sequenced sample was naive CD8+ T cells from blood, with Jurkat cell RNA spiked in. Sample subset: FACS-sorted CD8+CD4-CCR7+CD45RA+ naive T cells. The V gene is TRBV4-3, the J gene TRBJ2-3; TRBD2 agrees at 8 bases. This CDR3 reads CTSSQERGGLTDTQYF. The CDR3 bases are TGCACCAGCAGCCAGGAACGGGGGGGCCTCACAGATACGCAGTATTTT.